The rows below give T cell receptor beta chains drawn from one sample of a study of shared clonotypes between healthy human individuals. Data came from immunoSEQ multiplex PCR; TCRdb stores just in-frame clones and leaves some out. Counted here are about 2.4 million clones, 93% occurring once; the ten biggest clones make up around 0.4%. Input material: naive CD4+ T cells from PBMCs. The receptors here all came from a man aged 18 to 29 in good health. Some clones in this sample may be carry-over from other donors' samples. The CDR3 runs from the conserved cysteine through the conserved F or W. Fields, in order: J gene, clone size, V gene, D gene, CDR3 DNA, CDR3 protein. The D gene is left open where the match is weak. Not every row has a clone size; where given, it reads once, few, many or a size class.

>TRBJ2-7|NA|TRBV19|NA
TGTGCCAGTAGTTCACGGTCAGGGAGGTCCTACGAGCAGTACTTC
CASSSRSGRSYEQYF
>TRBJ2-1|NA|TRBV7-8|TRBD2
TGTGCCAGCAGACCGGGGGGACTAGCGGGTTACAATGAGCAGTTCTTC
CASRPGGLAGYNEQFF
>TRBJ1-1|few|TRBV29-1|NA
TGCAGCGGACACAGGGCGAACACTGAAGCTTTCTTT
CSGHRANTEAFF
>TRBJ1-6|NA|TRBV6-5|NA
TGTGCCAGCAGTTACTCTTTCGGACAAGCCGATTCACCCCTCCACTTT
CASSYSFGQADSPLHF
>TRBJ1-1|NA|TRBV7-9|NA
TGTGCCAGCAGCCCGACGGTGAACACTGAAGCTTTCTTT
CASSPTVNTEAFF
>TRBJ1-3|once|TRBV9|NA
TGTGCCAGCAGCGTAGGGCGGGCAGAGGGAAACACCATATATTTT
CASSVGRAEGNTIYF
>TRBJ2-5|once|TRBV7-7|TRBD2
TGTGCCAGCAGCTCCGGGACTAGCGGCCAAGAGACCCAGTACTTC
CASSSGTSGQETQYF
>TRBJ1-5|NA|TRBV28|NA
TGTGCCAGCAGTTCCCCCGTGACGGGCAATCAGCCCCAGCATTTT
CASSSPVTGNQPQHF
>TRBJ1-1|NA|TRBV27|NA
TGTGCCAGCACTCCACTAGGAGGCACTGAAGCTTTCTTT
CASTPLGGTEAFF
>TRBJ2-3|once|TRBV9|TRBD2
TGTGCCAGCAGCGTTGGGACTAGCGGGAGGAGGAGTACAGATACGCAGTATTTT
CASSVGTSGRRSTDTQYF
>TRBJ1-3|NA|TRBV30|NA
TGTGCCTGGAGTGTACTCCCCGGGGCTGGAAACACCATATATTTT
CAWSVLPGAGNTIYF
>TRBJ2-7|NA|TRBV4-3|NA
TGCGCCAGCAGCCGAGCCCCGGGACTCGCCTACGAGCAGTACTTC
CASSRAPGLAYEQYF
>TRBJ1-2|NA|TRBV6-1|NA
TGTGCCAGCAGACCAGTGGCTAACTATGGCTACACCTTC
CASRPVANYGYTF
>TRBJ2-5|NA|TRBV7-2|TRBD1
TGTGCCAGCAGCTTCAGGGGGAGTTTGGAGACCCAGTACTTC
CASSFRGSLETQYF
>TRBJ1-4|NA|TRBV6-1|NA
TGTGCCAGCAGGGCCGTTGCAACTAATGAAAAACTGTTTTTT
CASRAVATNEKLFF
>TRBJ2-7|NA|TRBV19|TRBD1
TGTGCCAGCGGGACAGGGGTGTCCTACGAGCAGTACTTC
CASGTGVSYEQYF
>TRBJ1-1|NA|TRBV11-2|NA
TGTGCCAGCAGCTTAGGGGTCACTGAAGCTTTCTTT
CASSLGVTEAFF
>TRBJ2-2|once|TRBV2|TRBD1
TGTGCCAGCAGTGTCCCCGGGACAGGGAACACCGGGGAGCTGTTTTTT
CASSVPGTGNTGELFF
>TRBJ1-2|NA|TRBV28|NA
TGTGCCAGCAGTTTAAGTCAATATGGCTACACCTTC
CASSLSQYGYTF
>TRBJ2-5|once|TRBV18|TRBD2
TGTGCCAGCTCACCACAGACTAGCCTTGAGACCCAGTACTTC
CASSPQTSLETQYF
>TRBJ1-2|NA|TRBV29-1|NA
TGCAGCGTGGATACGGGGTTTTTGGTGGGGACCTTC
CSVDTGFLVGTF
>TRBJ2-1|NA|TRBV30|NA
TGTGCCTGGAGAGAACAAGGCGCTAGCGTTACGATCTTC
CAWREQGASVTIF
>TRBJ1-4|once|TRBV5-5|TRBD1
TGTGCCAGCACCAGGGGGCTCGAGGAAAAACTGTTTTTT
CASTRGLEEKLFF
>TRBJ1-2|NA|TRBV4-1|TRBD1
TGCGCCAGCAGCCATCCTACAGGGGGCGACTATGGCTACACCTTC
CASSHPTGGDYGYTF
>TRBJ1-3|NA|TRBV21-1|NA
TGTGCCAGCAGCAAAGCAGGCAGGGGATGTCGCACCATATATTTT
CASSKAGRGCRTIYF
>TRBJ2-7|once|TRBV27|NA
TGTGCCAGCAGTTCACGGAGCGGGCTGCGACGGCCCTACGAGCAGTACTTC
CASSSRSGLRRPYEQYF
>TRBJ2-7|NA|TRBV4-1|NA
TGCGCCAGCAGCCAAGCATTTCTAAGCTCCTACGAGCAGTACTTC
CASSQAFLSSYEQYF
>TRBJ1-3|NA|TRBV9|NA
TGTGCCAGCAGCGTAGTGGGGAGGGCTGGAAACACCATATATTTT
CASSVVGRAGNTIYF
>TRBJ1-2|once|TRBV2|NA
TGTGCCAGCAGTGCGGAACAGACTTATGGCTACACCTTC
CASSAEQTYGYTF
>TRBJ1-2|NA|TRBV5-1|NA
TGCGCCAGCAGCTCGGGAGGGTCGCTCAGCTATGGCTACACCTTC
CASSSGGSLSYGYTF
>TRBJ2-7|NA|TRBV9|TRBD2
TGTGCCAGCAGCGTAGCTGGGGCGGGGGCCTACGAGCAGTACTTC
CASSVAGAGAYEQYF
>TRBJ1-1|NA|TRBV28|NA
TGTGCCAGCAGTTCGGGACTTATACAAATAAACACTGAAGCTTTCTTT
CASSSGLIQINTEAFF
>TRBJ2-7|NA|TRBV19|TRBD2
TGTGCCAGTAGTCTCTCCGGGACTAGCGGGAGTCGGTACGAGCAGTACTTC
CASSLSGTSGSRYEQYF
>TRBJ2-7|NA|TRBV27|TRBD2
TGTGCCAGCAGTATGGCTAGCGGGAGGGAAAGAGTGGGCGAGCAGTACTTC
CASSMASGRERVGEQYF
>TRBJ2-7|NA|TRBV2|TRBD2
TGTGCCAGCAGTGGAACTAGCGTGCGCCCTTACGAGCAGTACTTC
CASSGTSVRPYEQYF
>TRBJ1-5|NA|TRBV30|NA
TGTGCCTGGAGCGATCTGGGGAGGCCCCAGCATTTT
CAWSDLGRPQHF
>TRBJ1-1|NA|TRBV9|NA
TGTGCCAGCAGCGTAGCCCCGGAGAACACTGAAGCTTTCTTT
CASSVAPENTEAFF
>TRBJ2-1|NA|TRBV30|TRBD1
TGTGCCTGGAGTAAGACAGGGCCTACAAGTGAGCAGTTCTTC
CAWSKTGPTSEQFF
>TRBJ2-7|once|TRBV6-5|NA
TGTGCCAGCAGTTACTCGAGAGGAGGCTACGAGCAGTACTTC
CASSYSRGGYEQYF
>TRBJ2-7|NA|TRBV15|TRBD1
TGTGCCACCAGCAGACCAGACAGGGGTTGGAACGAGCAGTACTTC
CATSRPDRGWNEQYF
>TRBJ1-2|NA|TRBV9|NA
TGTGCCAGCAGCGTAGCTACGGGGGGGGACCTTTCTAACTATGGCTACACCTTC
CASSVATGGDLSNYGYTF
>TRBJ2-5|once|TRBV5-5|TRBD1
TGTGCCAGCAGCTTGTTGGGACAGCAAGAGACCCAGTACTTC
CASSLLGQQETQYF
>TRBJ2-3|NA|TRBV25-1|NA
TGTGCCAGCAGTGACAATGCGGGGACAATCACAGATACGCAGTATTTT
CASSDNAGTITDTQYF
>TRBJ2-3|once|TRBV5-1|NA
TGCGCCAGCAGCTACTTAGCGTTGAGCACAGATACGCAGTATTTT
CASSYLALSTDTQYF
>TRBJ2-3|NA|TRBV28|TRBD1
TGTGCCAGCAGTCGACGAGGGGGCCTGCCTAGCACAGATACGCAGTATTTT
CASSRRGGLPSTDTQYF
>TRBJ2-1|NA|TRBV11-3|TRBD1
TGTGCCAGCAGCCAGGGGGCATACAATGAGCAGTTCTTC
CASSQGAYNEQFF
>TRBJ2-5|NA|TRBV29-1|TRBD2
TGCAGCAGCCGTAGCGGGGTGTACCAAGAGACCCAGTACTTC
CSSRSGVYQETQYF
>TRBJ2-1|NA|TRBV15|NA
TGTGCCACCAGCAGAGCTGGGGCAGGGGTGGGGAATGAGCAGTTCTTC
CATSRAGAGVGNEQFF
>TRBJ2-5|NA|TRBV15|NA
TGTGCCACCAGCAGAGCGGGACCCCAAATGGAGACCCAGTACTTC
CATSRAGPQMETQYF
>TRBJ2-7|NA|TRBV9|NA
TGTGCCAGCAACTGGGGAGGGGGCTCTGAGGAGCAGTACTTC
CASNWGGGSEEQYF
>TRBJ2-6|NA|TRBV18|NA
TGTGCCAGCTCACCAACAACCATAGGATCCGGGGCCAACGTCCTGACTTTC
CASSPTTIGSGANVLTF
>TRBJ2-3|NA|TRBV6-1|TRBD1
TGTGCCAGCAGTGACGGACAGGGGGGCCTGGATACGCAGTATTTT
CASSDGQGGLDTQYF
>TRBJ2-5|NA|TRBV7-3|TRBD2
TGTGCCAGCAGCTTAGGGACTAGCGGGTTTCAAGAGACCCAGTACTTC
CASSLGTSGFQETQYF
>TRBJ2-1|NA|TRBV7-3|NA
TGTGCCAGCAGCTTAGGGCGCAATGAGCAGTTCTTC
CASSLGRNEQFF